The entry below gives a single TCR beta chain sequence along with its context. The data were taken from a study of cytomegalovirus exposure and HLA in healthy donors. Germline V gene sequence: CDR1 SGHRS, CDR2 YFSETQ. V lost 4 bases, J lost 3 bases, and 9 bases stayed unmatched. The CDR3 is made up of 16 amino acids. Primers for the PCR totalled 60 Vbeta and 13 Jbeta. The table came from immunoSEQ multiplex PCR; TCRdb's copy has only in-frame clones and leaves some out. The table gives more than 90,000 clones; the top ten clones make up around 6.5% of it. This chain connects TRBV5-1 to TRBJ2-3; 9 nucleotides align to TRBD2. The specimen sequenced was PBMCs. This clonotype was obtained from a man aged 40-55 years in good health and CMV-seropositive. The CDR3 here is CASSRVAGDGTDTQYF. CDR3 DNA: TGCGCCAGCAGCAGGGTAGCGGGAGATGGGACAGATACGCAGTATTTT.